The next 12 T cell receptor beta chains were all read from a single sample in a study of cytomegalovirus exposure and HLA in healthy donors. The PCR used 60 Vbeta and 13 Jbeta primers. Assay: immunoSEQ multiplex PCR; the TCRdb copy retains only in-frame clones and omits some. This table holds approximately 190,000 clones, roughly 80% found once. The sample was PBMCs. All receptors come from a woman younger than 35 in good health and CMV-seronegative.

This clone showed up just once. This chain joins TRBV15 and TRBJ2-1, with TRBD2 matching over 8 bases. Germline trimming cut 0 bases from V and 4 bases from J; bases unmatched to any gene: 5. This CDR3 region has 16 residues. Per germline, CDR1 LNHNV and CDR2 YYDKDF (reference sequence). The chain's CDR3 is CATSRDWSSGYNEQFF. The CDR3 region has the DNA TGTGCCACCAGCAGAGATTGGTCTAGCGGGTACAATGAGCAGTTCTTC.

The chain employs TRBV30 and TRBJ2-3, with 9 positions matching TRBD1. The junction had 7 bases not matched to a gene; V was cut back by 2 bases and J by 4 bases. CDR1 and CDR2 from the germline V gene are GTSNPN and SVGIG (reference sequence). The length of the CDR3 is 15 residues. The chain's CDR3 is CAWSPTGGLSDTQYF. The CDR3 DNA sequence: TGTGCCTGGAGTCCTACAGGGGGCTTATCAGATACGCAGTATTTT.

J is TRBJ2-4 and V is TRBV28; TRBD1 is a possible D gene (6 bases). This CDR3 has 14 amino acids. Germline lookup yields CDR1 MDHEN and CDR2 SYDVKM. V gave up 5 bases and J gave up 7 bases, with 15 bases separating them. The CDR3 DNA reads TGTGCCAGCAGTGTGCCACAGGGTGGGAACATTCAGTACTTC. Translating gives CASSVPQGGNIQYF.

This rearrangement joins TRBV11-3 to TRBJ2-5; TRBD1 matches at 8 bases. Trimming cost V 5 bases and J 2 bases; bases outside gene matches: 4. This CDR3 contains 14 residues. Germline V CDR1 and CDR2: SGHNT, YENEEA. Here the CDR3 reads CASSPRGRQETQYF. CDR3 DNA sequence: TGTGCCAGCAGCCCCAGGGGGCGTCAAGAGACCCAGTACTTC.

The V gene is TRBV7-9, the J gene TRBJ1-1; no clear D. In germline, CDR1 is SEHNR, CDR2 FQNEAQ (reference sequence). The CDR3 is 14 amino acids. V dropped 4 bases and J dropped 1 base, with 10 bases sitting between them. This CDR3 is CASSSGSGNTEAFF. The CDR3 coding sequence is TGTGCCAGCAGCTCAGGATCCGGGAACACTGAAGCTTTCTTT.

The genes are TRBV5-6 and TRBJ2-3; possibly TRBD1 for D (6 bases). The CDR3 runs to 13 residues. The germline CDR1 and CDR2 sequences are SGHDT and YYEEEE. With 3 bases removed from V and 2 bases from J, the gap between germline ends came to 7 bases. The DNA of the CDR3 is TGTGCCAGCAGCTCAGGGGCCACAGATACGCAGTATTTT. It yields the protein CASSSGATDTQYF.

A single count supports this clone. This sequence joins TRBV5-1 and TRBJ1-2; D remains unclear. This CDR3 region has 13 residues. Trimming removed 2 bases at V and 2 bases at J, with 7 bases between. In germline, CDR1 is SGHRS, CDR2 YFSETQ. In DNA form, the CDR3 reads TGCGCCAGCAGCTTAGACACCAACTATGGCTACACCTTC. The encoded protein is CASSLDTNYGYTF.

This clone has more than one count but fewer than ten. V gene TRBV6-5 combines with J gene TRBJ2-7; TRBD1 aligns across 10 bases. The J segment lost 2 bases and the V segment lost 11 bases, leaving 6 bases of the junction unmatched. In germline, CDR1 is MNHEY, CDR2 SVGAGI. There are 13 residues in the CDR3. The CDR3 DNA reads as TGTGCCGCGGGACAGGGGATAACCTACGAGCAGTACTTC. It translates to CAAGQGITYEQYF.

V and J are TRBV6-1 and TRBJ2-7; a weak D match, TRBD2 (6 bases). The CDR3 extends over 11 amino acids. V lost 2 bases and J lost 7, with 6 bases in between. From germline, CDR1 is MNHNS and CDR2 SASEGT. The CDR3 nucleotides read TGTGCCAGCAGTGAACGGGGGGAGCAGTACTTC. Translated: CASSERGEQYF.

This clone showed up just once. The chain recombines TRBV7-9 with TRBJ2-2, with 8 nucleotides matching TRBD1. The V segment lost 5 bases and the J segment 1 base; nucleotides outside the gene matches: 3. This CDR3 has 15 amino acids. From germline, CDR1 is SEHNR and CDR2 FQNEAQ (reference sequence). This CDR3 reads CASSPDRGNTGELFF. The CDR3 DNA is TGTGCCAGCAGCCCCGACAGGGGGAACACCGGGGAGCTGTTTTTT.

In this sample, this clone turned up once. V and J are TRBV10-1 and TRBJ2-2; 7 bases agree with TRBD2. V lost 4 bases, J lost 9 bases, and 8 bases stayed unmatched. This CDR3 spans 14 amino acids. Germline CDR1 is WNHNN and CDR2 is SYGVQD (reference sequence). The CDR3 spells CASSAGGSGRELFF. The CDR3 DNA sequence: TGCGCCAGCAGTGCTGGCGGGAGTGGTCGGGAGCTGTTTTTT.

This CDR3 reads CAWSAFNGAEAFF. CDR3 nucleotides: TGTGCCTGGAGTGCTTTCAATGGAGCTGAAGCTTTCTTT. The chain employs TRBV30 and TRBJ1-1; unclear D gene. Germline CDR1 reads GTSNPN; CDR2 reads SVGIG (reference sequence). The CDR3 length is 13 residues. Trimming took off 1 base at V and 6 bases at J, with 12 bases between the two ends.